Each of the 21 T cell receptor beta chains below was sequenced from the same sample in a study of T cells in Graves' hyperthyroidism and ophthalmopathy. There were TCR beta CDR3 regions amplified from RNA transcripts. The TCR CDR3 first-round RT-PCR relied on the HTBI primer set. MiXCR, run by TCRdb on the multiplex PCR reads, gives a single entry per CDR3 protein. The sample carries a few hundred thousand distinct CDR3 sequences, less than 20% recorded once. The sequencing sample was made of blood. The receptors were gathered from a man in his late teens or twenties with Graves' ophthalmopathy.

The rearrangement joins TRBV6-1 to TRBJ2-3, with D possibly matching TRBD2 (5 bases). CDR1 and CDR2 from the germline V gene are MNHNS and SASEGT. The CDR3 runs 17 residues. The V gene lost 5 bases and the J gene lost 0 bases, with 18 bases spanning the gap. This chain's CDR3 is CASSSPPGRTSTDTQYF. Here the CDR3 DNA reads TGTGCCAGCAGTTCGCCCCCTGGGCGGACTAGCACAGATACGCAGTATTTT.

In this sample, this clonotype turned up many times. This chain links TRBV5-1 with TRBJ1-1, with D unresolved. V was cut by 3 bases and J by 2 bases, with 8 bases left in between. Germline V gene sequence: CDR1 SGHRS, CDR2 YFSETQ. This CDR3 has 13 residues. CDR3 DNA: TGCGCCAGCAGCTCGGACGTAAACACTGAAGCTTTCTTT. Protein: CASSSDVNTEAFF.

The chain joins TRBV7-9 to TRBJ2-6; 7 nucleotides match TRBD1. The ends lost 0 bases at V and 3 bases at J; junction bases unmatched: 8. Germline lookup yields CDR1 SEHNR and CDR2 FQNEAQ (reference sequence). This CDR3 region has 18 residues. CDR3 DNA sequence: TGTGCCAGCAGCTTAGCTCGAGACAGGGAAGGTGGGGCCAACGTCCTGACTTTC. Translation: CASSLARDREGGANVLTF.

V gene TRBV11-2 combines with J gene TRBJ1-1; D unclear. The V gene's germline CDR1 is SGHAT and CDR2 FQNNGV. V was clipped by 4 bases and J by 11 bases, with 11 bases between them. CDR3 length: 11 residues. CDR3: CASSSLLSAFF. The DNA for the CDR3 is TGTGCCAGCAGCTCCCTCCTGTCGGCTTTCTTT.

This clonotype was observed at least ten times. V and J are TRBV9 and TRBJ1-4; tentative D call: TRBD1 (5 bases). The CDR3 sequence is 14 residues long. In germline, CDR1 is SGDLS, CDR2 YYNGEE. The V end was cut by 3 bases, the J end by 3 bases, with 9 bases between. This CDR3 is CASSATAANEKLFF. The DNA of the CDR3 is TGTGCCAGCAGCGCGACAGCCGCTAATGAAAAACTGTTTTTT.

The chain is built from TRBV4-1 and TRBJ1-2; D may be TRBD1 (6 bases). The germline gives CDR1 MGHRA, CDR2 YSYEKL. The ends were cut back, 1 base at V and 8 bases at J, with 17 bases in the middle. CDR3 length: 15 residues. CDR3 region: CASSQVAGAGGGYTF. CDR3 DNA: TGCGCCAGCAGCCAAGTCGCAGGGGCCGGGGGCGGCTACACCTTC.

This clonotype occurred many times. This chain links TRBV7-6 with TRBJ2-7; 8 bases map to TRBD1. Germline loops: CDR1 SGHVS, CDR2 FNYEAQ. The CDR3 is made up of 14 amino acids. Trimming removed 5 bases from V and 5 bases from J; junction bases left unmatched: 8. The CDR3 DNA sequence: TGTGCCAGCAGCGGTATGACAGGGGCGGACGAGCAGTACTTC. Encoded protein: CASSGMTGADEQYF.

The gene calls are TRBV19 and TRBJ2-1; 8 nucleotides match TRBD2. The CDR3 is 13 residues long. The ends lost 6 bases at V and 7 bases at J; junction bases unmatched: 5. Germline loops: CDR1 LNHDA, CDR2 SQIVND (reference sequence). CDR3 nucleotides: TGTGCCAGTAGCGGGGGGGCCCCGAATGAGCAGTTCTTC. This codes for CASSGGAPNEQFF. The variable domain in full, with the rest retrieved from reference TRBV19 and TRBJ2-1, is DGGITQSPKYLFRKEGQNVTLSCEQNLNHDAMYWYRQDPGQGLRLIYYSQIVNDFQKGDIAEGYSVSREKKESFPLTVTSAQKNPTAFYLCASSGGAPNEQFFGPGTRLTVL.

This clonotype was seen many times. As DNA, the CDR3 is TGTGCCAGCTCGGACAGGGATCAGCCCCAGCATTTT. Its translation: CASSDRDQPQHF. This chain uses TRBV7-2 with TRBJ1-5; 8 positions agree with TRBD1. CDR1 SGHTA and CDR2 FQGNSA come from the germline V gene. The CDR3 length is 12 residues. V lost 8 bases and J lost 5; bases outside the gene matches: 2.

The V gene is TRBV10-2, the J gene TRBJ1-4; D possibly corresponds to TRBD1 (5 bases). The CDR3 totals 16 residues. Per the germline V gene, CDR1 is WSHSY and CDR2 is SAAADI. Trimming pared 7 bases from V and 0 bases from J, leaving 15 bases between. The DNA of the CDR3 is TGCGCCAGCACCCTTGCCGGGGGATCAACTAATGAAAAACTGTTTTTT. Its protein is CASTLAGGSTNEKLFF.

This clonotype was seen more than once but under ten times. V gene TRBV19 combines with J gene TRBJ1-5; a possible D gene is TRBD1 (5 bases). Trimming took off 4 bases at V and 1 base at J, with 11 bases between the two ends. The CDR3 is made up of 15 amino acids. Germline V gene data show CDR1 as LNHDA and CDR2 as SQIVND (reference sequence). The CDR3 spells CASSSRDPSNQPQHF. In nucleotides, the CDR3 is TGTGCCAGTAGTAGCAGGGATCCCAGCAATCAGCCCCAGCATTTT.

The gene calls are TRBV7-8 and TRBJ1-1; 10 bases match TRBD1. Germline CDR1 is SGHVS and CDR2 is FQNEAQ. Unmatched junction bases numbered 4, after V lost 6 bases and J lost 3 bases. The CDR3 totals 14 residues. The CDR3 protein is CASRKGTGDTEAFF. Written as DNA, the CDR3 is TGTGCCAGCAGGAAAGGGACAGGGGACACTGAAGCTTTCTTT.

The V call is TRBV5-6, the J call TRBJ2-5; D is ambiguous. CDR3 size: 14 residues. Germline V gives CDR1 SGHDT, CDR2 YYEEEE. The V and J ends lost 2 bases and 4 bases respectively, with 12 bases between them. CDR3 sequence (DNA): TGTGCCAGCAGCTTCCCCACTAACTCAGAGACCCAGTACTTC. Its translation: CASSFPTNSETQYF.

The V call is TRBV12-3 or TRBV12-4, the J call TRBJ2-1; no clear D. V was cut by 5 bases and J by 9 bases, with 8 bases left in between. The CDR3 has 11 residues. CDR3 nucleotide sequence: TGTGCCAGCAGTGGATGGCGTGAGCAGTTCTTC. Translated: CASSGWREQFF.

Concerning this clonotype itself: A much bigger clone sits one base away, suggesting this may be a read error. In DNA form, the CDR3 reads TGCAGTGCCTTTAACCGGGGGGTTGACTATGGCTACACCTTC. This sequence encodes CSAFNRGVDYGYTF. The chain carries TRBV20-1 and TRBJ1-2; possible D gene TRBD1, 5 bases. The CDR3 spans 14 residues. V was trimmed by 6 bases and J by 3 bases, leaving 17 bases between them. Germline loops: CDR1 DFQATT, CDR2 SNEGSKA (reference sequence).

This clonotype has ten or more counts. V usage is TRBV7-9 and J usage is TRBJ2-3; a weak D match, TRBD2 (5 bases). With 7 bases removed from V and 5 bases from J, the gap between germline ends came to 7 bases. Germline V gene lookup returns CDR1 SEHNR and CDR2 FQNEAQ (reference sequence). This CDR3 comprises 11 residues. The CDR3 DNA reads TGTGCCAGCATGAGGGAAGATACGCAGTATTTT. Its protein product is CASMREDTQYF. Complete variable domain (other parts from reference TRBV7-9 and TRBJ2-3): DTGVSQNPRHKITKRGQNVTFRCDPISEHNRLYWYRQTLGQGPEFLTYFQNEAQLEKSRLLSDRFSAERPKGSFSTLEIQRTEQGDSAMYLCASMREDTQYFGPGTRLTVL.

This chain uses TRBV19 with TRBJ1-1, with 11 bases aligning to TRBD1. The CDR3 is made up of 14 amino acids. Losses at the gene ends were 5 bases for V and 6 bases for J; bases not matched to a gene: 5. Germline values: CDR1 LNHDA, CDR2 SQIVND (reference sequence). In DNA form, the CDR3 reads TGTGCCAGTAGTCCCCGGACAGGGGGCCCTGAAGCTTTCTTT. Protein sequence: CASSPRTGGPEAFF.

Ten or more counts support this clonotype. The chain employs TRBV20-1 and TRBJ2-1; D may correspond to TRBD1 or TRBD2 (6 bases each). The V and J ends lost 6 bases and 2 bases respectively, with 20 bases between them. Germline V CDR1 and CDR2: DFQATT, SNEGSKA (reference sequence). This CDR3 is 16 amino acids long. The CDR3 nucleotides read TGCAGTGCATGGGGACGGGGGCAGGGTGCCTACAATGAGCAGTTCTTC. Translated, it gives CSAWGRGQGAYNEQFF.

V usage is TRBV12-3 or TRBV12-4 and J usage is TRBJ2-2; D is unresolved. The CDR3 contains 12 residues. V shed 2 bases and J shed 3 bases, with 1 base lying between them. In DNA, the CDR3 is TGTGCCAGCAGTTTACACACCGGGGAGCTGTTTTTT. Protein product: CASSLHTGELFF.

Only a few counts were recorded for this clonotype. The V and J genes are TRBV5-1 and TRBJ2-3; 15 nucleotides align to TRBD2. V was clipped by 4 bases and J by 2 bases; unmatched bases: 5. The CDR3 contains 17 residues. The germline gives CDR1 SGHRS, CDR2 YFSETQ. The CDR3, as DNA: TGCGCCAGCAGCGCGGGACTAGCGGGGGGCGTCACAGATACGCAGTATTTT. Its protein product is CASSAGLAGGVTDTQYF.

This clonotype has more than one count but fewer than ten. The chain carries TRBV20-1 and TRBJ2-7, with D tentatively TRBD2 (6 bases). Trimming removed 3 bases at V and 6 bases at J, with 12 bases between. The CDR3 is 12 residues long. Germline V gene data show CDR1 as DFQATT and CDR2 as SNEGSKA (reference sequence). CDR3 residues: CSASVGGGEQYF. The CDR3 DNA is TGCAGTGCTAGTGTCGGGGGAGGCGAGCAGTACTTC.